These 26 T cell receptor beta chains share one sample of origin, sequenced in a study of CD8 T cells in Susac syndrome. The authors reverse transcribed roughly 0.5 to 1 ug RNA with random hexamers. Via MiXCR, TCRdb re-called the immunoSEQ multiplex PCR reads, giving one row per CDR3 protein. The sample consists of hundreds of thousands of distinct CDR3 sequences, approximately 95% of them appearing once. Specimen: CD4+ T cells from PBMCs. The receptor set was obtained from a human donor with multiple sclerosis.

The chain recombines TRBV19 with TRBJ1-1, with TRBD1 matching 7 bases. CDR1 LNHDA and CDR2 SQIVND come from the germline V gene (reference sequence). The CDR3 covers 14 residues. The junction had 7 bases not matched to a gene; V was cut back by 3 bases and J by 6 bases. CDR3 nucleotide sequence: TGTGCCAGTAGTATGAGGGGGCTCTCGGCTGAAGCTTTCTTT. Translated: CASSMRGLSAEAFF.

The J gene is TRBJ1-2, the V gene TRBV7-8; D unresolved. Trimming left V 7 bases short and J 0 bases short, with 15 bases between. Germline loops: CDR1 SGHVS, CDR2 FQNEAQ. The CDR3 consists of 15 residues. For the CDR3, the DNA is TGTGCCAGCACCCTGGGTGGAGAAGCTAACTATGGCTACACCTTC. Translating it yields CASTLGGEANYGYTF.

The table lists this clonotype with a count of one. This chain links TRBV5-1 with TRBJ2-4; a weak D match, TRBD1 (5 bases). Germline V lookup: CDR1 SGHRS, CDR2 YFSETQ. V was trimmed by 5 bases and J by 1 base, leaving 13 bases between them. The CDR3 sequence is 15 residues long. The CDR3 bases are TGCGCCAGCAGTGATTTAAACAGGGCCAAAAACATTCAGTACTTC. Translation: CASSDLNRAKNIQYF. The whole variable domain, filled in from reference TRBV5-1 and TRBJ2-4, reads KAGVTQTPRYLIKTRGQQVTLSCSPISGHRSVSWYQQTPGQGLQFLFEYFSETQRNKGNFPGRFSGRQFSNSRSEMNVSTLELGDSALYLCASSDLNRAKNIQYFGAGTRLSVL.

The CDR3 coding sequence is TGTGCCAGCAGTCCAGGGCTAATGATACCAGAGACCCAGTACTTC. It translates to CASSPGLMIPETQYF. The J gene is TRBJ2-5, the V gene TRBV7-9, with a weak D call TRBD1 (5 bases). The germline V gene has CDR1 SEHNR and CDR2 FQNEAQ (reference sequence). The CDR3 sequence is 15 residues long. V was clipped by 6 bases and J by 4 bases, with 18 bases between them.

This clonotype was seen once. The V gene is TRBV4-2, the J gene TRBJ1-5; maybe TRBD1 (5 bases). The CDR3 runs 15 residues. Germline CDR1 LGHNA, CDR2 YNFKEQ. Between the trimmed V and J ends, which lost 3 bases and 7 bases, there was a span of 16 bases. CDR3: CASSQGFRGIQPQHF. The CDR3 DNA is TGTGCCAGCAGCCAGGGTTTCCGGGGGATCCAGCCCCAGCATTTT.

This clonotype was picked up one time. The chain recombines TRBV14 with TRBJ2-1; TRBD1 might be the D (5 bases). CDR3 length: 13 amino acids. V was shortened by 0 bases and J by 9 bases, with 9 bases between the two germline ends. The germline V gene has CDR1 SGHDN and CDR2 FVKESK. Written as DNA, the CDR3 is TGTGCCAGCAGCCAAGACAGGGTCGGTGAGCAGTTCTTC. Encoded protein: CASSQDRVGEQFF.

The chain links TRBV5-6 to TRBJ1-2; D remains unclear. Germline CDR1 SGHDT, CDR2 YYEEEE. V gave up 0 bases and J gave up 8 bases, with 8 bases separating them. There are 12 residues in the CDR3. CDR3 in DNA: TGTGCCAGCAGCTTGGTACCCGACGGCTACACCTTC. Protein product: CASSLVPDGYTF.

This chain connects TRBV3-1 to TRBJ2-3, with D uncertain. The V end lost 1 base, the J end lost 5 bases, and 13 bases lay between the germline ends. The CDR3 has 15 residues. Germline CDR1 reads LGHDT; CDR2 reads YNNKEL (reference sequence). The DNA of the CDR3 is TGTGCCAGCAGCCAAGGGAGTAACAGTGGAGATACGCAGTATTTT. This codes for CASSQGSNSGDTQYF.

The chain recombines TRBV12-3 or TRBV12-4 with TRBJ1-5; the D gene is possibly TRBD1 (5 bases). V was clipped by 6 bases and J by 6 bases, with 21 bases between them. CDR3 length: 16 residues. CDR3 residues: CASSPTLTEIGQPQHF. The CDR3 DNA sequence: TGTGCCAGCAGCCCGACCCTGACAGAAATCGGTCAGCCCCAGCATTTT.

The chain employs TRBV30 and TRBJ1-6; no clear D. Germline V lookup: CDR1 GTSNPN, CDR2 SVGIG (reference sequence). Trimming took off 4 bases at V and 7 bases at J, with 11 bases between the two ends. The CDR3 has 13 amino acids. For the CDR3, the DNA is TGTGCCTGGATTTCTGGGTGGAATTCACCCCTCCACTTT. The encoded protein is CAWISGWNSPLHF.

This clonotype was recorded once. The CDR3 DNA sequence: TGTGCCTGGAGTGTACAAGGGCTCTATGGCTACACCTTC. Its protein product is CAWSVQGLYGYTF. The rearrangement joins TRBV30 to TRBJ1-2; the D is unclear. Germline V CDR1 and CDR2: GTSNPN, SVGIG (reference sequence). The CDR3 extends over 13 amino acids. The V end was cut by 0 bases, the J end by 4 bases, with 9 bases between.

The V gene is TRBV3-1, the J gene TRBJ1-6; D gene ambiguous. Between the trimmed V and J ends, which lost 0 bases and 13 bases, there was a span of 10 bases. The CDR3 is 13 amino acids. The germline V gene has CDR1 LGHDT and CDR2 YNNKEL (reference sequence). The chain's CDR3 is CASSQDPVRPLHF. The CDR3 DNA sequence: TGTGCCAGCAGCCAAGATCCGGTTCGGCCCCTCCACTTT.

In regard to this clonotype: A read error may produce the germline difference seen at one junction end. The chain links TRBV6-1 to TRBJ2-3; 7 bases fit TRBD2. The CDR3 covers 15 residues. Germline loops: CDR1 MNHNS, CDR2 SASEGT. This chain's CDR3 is CASISAGVNTETQYF. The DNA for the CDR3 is TGTGCCAGCATCTCCGCGGGGGTGAACACAGAAACGCAGTATTTT.

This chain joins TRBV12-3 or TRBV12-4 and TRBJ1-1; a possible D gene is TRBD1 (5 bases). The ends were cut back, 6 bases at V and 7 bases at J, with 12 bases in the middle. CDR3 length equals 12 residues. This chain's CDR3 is CASRSTGVEAFF. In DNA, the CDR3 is TGTGCCAGCAGGTCCACAGGAGTTGAAGCTTTCTTT.

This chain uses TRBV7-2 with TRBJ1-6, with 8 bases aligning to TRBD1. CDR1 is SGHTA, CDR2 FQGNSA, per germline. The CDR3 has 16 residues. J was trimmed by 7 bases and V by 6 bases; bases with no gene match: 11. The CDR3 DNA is TGTGCCAGCAGTCCTAGGACAGGGTCGCGGAATTCACCCCTCCACTTT. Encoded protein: CASSPRTGSRNSPLHF.

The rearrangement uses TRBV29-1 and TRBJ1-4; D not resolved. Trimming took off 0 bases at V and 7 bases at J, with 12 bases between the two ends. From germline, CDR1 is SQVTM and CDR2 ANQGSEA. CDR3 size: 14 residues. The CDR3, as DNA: TGCAGCGTTGAAGAGGGAAGCTTTGGTGAAAAACTGTTTTTT. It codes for CSVEEGSFGEKLFF. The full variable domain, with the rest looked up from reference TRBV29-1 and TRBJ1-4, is SAVISQKPSRDICQRGTSLTIQCQVDSQVTMMFWYRQQPGQSLTLIATANQGSEATYESGFVIDKFPISRPNLTFSTLTVSNMSPEDSSIYLCSVEEGSFGEKLFFGSGTQLSVL.

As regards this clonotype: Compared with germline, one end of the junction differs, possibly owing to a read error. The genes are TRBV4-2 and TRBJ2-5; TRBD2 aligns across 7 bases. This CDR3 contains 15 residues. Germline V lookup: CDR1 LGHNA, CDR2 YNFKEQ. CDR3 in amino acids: CANSQAGTTKETQYF. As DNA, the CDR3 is TGTGCCAACAGCCAAGCAGGGACTACTAAAGAGACCCAGTACTTC.

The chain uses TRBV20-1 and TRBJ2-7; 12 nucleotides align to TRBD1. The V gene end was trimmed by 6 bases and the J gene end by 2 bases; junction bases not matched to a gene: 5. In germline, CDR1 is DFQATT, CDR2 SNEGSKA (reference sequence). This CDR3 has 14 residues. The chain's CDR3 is CSAVGQGAPYEQYF. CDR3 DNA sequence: TGCAGTGCAGTGGGACAGGGGGCCCCCTACGAGCAGTACTTC.

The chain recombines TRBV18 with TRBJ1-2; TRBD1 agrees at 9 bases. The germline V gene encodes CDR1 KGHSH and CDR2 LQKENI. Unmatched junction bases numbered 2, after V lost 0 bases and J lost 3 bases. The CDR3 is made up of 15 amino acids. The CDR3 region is CASSPPRTGDYGYTF. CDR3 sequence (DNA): TGTGCCAGCTCACCACCAAGGACAGGGGACTATGGCTACACCTTC. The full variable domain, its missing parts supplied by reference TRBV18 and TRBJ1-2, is NAGVMQNPRHLVRRRGQEARLRCSPMKGHSHVYWYRQLPEEGLKFMVYLQKENIIDESGMPKERFSAEFPKEGPSILRIQQVVRGDSAAYFCASSPPRTGDYGYTFGSGTRLTVV.

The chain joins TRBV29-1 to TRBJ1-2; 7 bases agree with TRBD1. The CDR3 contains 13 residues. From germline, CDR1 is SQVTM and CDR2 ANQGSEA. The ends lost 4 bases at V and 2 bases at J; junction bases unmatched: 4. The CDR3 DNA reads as TGCAGCGTTGCTATGGGACAGAACTATGGCTACACCTTC. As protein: CSVAMGQNYGYTF.

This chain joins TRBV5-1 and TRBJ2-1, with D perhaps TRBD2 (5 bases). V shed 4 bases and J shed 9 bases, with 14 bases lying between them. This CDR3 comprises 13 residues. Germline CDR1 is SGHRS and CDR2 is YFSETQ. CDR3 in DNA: TGCGCCAGCAGCGTGAGGGTTGAGGGTGAGCAGTTCTTC. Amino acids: CASSVRVEGEQFF.

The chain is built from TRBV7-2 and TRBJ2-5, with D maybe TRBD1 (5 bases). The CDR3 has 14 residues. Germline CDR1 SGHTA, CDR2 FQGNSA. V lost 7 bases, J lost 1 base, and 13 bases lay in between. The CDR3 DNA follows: TGTGCCAGCACTCGATCAGGGATCCAAGAGACCCAGTACTTC. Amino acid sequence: CASTRSGIQETQYF. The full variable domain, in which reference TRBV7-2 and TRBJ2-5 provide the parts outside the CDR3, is GAGVSQSPSNKVTEKGKDVELRCDPISGHTALYWYRQSLGQGLEFLIYFQGNSAPDKSGLPSDRFSAERTGGSVSTLTIQRTQQEDSAVYLCASTRSGIQETQYFGPGTRLLVL.

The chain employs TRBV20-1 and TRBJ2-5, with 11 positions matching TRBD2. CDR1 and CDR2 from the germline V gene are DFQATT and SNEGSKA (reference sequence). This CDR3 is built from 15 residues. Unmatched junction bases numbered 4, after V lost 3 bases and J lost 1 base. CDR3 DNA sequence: TGCAGTGCTAGCACTAGCGGGGGCACCCAAGAGACCCAGTACTTC. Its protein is CSASTSGGTQETQYF.

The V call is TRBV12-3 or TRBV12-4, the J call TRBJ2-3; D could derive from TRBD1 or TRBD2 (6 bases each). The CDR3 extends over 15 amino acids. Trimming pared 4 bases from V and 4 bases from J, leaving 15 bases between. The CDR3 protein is CASSSSRGGADTQYF. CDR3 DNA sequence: TGTGCCAGCAGTTCGTCCAGGGGAGGAGCAGATACGCAGTATTTT.

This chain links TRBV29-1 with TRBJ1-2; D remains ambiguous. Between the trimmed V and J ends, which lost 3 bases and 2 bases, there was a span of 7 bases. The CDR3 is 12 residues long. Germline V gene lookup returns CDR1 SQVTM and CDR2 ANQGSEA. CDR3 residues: CSVDQLNYGYTF. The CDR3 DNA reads TGCAGCGTTGATCAGCTCAACTATGGCTACACCTTC.

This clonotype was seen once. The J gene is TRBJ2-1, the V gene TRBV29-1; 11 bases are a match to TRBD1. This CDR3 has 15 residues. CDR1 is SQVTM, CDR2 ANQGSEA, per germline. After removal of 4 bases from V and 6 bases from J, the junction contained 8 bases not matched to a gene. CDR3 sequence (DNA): TGCAGCGTTGTCTTGTCGGGACAGGGGGGCAATGAGCAGTTCTTC. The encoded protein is CSVVLSGQGGNEQFF.